This T cell receptor beta chain was sequenced in a study of identical twins. Whole-study findings and limits: Invariant MAIT and iNKT cells may have partly biased zero-insertion analyses. Out-of-frame alpha sequences shared between twins exhibited an excess of low generation probability.

The CDR3 covers 13 residues. Germline-derived CDR1 and CDR2 are LGHDT and YNNKEL (reference sequence). The V end was cut by 7 bases, the J end by 5 bases, with 11 bases between. TCRdb itself ran the 5' RACE reads through MiXCR, one entry per CDR3 protein. The table shows about 660,000 distinct CDR3 sequences, with 8.5% to 9.5% occurring only once. This clonotype occurred a few times. The antigen remains undetermined. Healthy Caucasians made up all donors. This sample was also put to use in a study of yellow fever vaccine responses in identical twins.

Material for sequencing was PBMCs. The gene calls are TRBV3-1 and TRBJ2-2; either TRBD1 or TRBD2 may supply D (6 bases each). This TCR came from a woman between 18 and 29 years old in good health. The CDR3 loop reads CASTEGGTGELFF. The CDR3 bases are TGTGCCAGCACAGAAGGGGGGACCGGGGAGCTGTTTTTT. The full variable domain, in which reference TRBV3-1 and TRBJ2-2 provide the parts outside the CDR3, is DTAVSQTPKYLVTQMGNDKSIKCEQNLGHDTMYWYKQDSKKFLKIMFSYNNKELIINETVPNRFSPKSPDKAHLNLHINSLELGDSAVYFCASTEGGTGELFFGEGSRLTVL.